This T cell receptor (beta chain) derives from a study of early T cells in non-severe SARS-CoV-2 infection. Looking at the study overall: Bulk RNA from unsorted whole blood was sequenced; chains were unpaired. Findings of the study overall: VDJdb-based annotation leaned toward anti-spike CD8 responses and missed private and CD4 specificities.

The CDR3 runs to 16 residues. Trimming shortened V by 4 bases and J by 4 bases, and 19 bases separated the two germline ends. In germline, CDR1 is SGHTA, CDR2 FQGNSA. This clonotype was counted many times. What it binds is unknown. The TCR library protocol attached unique molecular identifiers to the individual cDNA molecules. TCRdb passed the 5' RACE reads through MiXCR, listing each CDR3 protein once. The sample carries about 25,000 distinct CDR3 sequences, approximately 4.8% recorded once. This TCR derives from an adult who was a healthcare worker with PCR-confirmed SARS-CoV-2 infection or an uninfected control (not recorded which). This chain connects TRBV7-2 to TRBJ1-1; D not certain. The sequenced material came from whole blood. CDR3 DNA sequence: TGTGCCAGCAGCTCCCGGGCCCGGGGTTCGGGCACTGAAGCTTTCTTT. Translated, it gives CASSSRARGSGTEAFF.